This TCR beta chain was found in a study of control samples from healthy donors and cancer patients (TCRdb year 2020). The junction carries 12 bases between V and J, which are trimmed by 4 bases and 2 bases respectively. The germline V gene supplies CDR1 MNHEY and CDR2 SVGAGI. From the cysteine through the phenylalanine, the CDR3 covers 15 amino acids. Kept here is only the CDR3 DNA, which spans 45 bases and is read in frame from base 1. Receptor libraries were prepared by the immunoSEQ multiplex PCR assay. This immuneACCESS table, as held by TCRdb, lists in-frame sequences with V and J called but not all clones. Of the missing ones, under half trace to an unresolved V gene in checked studies; the others have no known cause. Counted in this sample were about 170,000 clones; approximately 90% of them appeared once. The top ten clones comprise around 12% of the sample. Regarding this clone: What this receptor recognizes is not known. It has no much larger one-base neighbor in the sample; base qualities were not kept.

Recombination linked TRBV6-5 to TRBJ1-5; the D gene assignment is ambiguous. The receptor's source is a man younger than 45 in good health. The sample taken for sequencing was blood. The DNA sequence is TGTGCCAGCAGTTCCGCCCCGGTGGGCAATCAGCCCCAGCATTTT. This yields the protein CASSSAPVGNQPQHF.